The 14 T cell receptor beta chains below were found in one sample sequenced in a study of T cells in tuberculosis. Time point here: new active TB diagnosis, blood taken before or within 7 days of starting treatment. The assay was immunoSEQ multiplex PCR, and TCRdb's table has in-frame clones only and misses some. The table shows about 33,000 clones, with about 91% occurring only once. Here the sequenced sample was PBMCs, taken at tuberculosis diagnosis. These receptors were obtained from an adult with tuberculosis. Some clones in this sample may be carry-over from other donors' samples.

This clone was counted a single time. CDR3 nucleotide sequence: TGTGCCAGCAGTGGGACAGTCAGAGTTACTAATGAAAAACTGTTTTTT. Its protein is CASSGTVRVTNEKLFF. V gene TRBV2 combines with J gene TRBJ1-4, with D tentatively TRBD1 (6 bases). This CDR3 comprises 16 residues. Germline CDR1 is SNHLY and CDR2 is FYNNEI. V was pared by 4 bases and J by 2 bases, with 14 bases between.

The chain uses TRBV7-3 and TRBJ2-7, with unresolved D. Deletions cut 5 bases from V and 4 bases from J, with 12 bases between. Germline assignment: CDR1 SGHTA and CDR2 FQGTGA. The CDR3 is made up of 13 amino acids. As DNA, the CDR3 is TGTGCCAGCAGCCCTCATGTCGGTTACGAGCAGTACTTC. Its translation is CASSPHVGYEQYF.

The rearrangement uses TRBV9 and TRBJ2-2, with D possibly being TRBD2 (6 bases). The CDR3 is 13 residues long. CDR1 is SGDLS and CDR2 is YYNGEE in the germline V gene. The ends were cut back, 0 bases at V and 17 bases at J, with 17 bases in the middle. CDR3 sequence reads: CASSVELGRSIFF. The CDR3 coding sequence is TGTGCCAGCAGCGTAGAGTTAGGGAGGAGCATCTTTTTT.

This chain joins TRBV5-1 and TRBJ2-7, with TRBD2 as a possible D gene (6 bases). Germline V gene data show CDR1 as SGHRS and CDR2 as YFSETQ. Deletions cut 4 bases from V and 4 bases from J, with 15 bases between. The CDR3 consists of 14 residues. CDR3 sequence: CASSESREPYEQYF. The CDR3 DNA follows: TGCGCCAGCAGCGAAAGCCGGGAGCCTTACGAGCAGTACTTC.

The CDR3 DNA sequence: TGTGCCAGCAGTTTAGGCCAGTTCTATGGCTACACCTTC. It specifies CASSLGQFYGYTF. V is TRBV27 and J is TRBJ1-2; D is undetermined. Looked up from germline, CDR1 is MNHEY and CDR2 is SMNVEV (reference sequence). The CDR3 sequence is 13 residues long. Trimming cost V 2 bases and J 4 bases, with 8 bases left between them.

The chain recombines TRBV5-1 with TRBJ1-1; possible D gene TRBD1, 5 bases. The CDR3 totals 12 residues. Germline values: CDR1 SGHRS, CDR2 YFSETQ. The ends were cut back, 1 base at V and 7 bases at J, with 8 bases in the middle. CDR3 coding DNA: TGCGCCAGCAGCTTGAGGGGAAATGAAGCTTTCTTT. The encoded protein is CASSLRGNEAFF.

The rearrangement links TRBV15 to TRBJ2-7; 7 bases align to TRBD1. After removal of 7 bases from V and 10 bases from J, the junction contained 16 bases not matched to a gene. The CDR3 is made up of 14 amino acids. From germline, CDR1 is LNHNV and CDR2 YYDKDF (reference sequence). CDR3 in DNA: TGTGCCACCACCCAGGGGACGGGACAGTCCCCCCAGTACTTC. Its translation: CATTQGTGQSPQYF.

The CDR3 reads CASSRGFIHQEQYF. CDR3 nucleotide sequence: TGTGCCAGCAGTCGGGGTTTTATTCATCAAGAGCAGTACTTC. The chain combines TRBV2 with TRBJ2-7; D might be TRBD2 (5 bases). The V gene lost 5 bases and the J gene lost 7 bases, with 18 bases spanning the gap. CDR3 length: 14 amino acids. Germline CDR1 and CDR2: SNHLY and FYNNEI.

The chain couples TRBV19 to TRBJ2-3; the D is unclear. The CDR3 sequence is 11 residues long. Germline CDR1 and CDR2: LNHDA and SQIVND (reference sequence). V was trimmed by 6 bases and J by 6 bases, leaving 7 bases between them. The CDR3 DNA follows: TGTGCCAGTAGCCTCGGGGATACGCAGTATTTT. Translating it yields CASSLGDTQYF. Full variable domain (rest looked up from reference TRBV19 and TRBJ2-3): DGGITQSPKYLFRKEGQNVTLSCEQNLNHDAMYWYRQDPGQGLRLIYYSQIVNDFQKGDIAEGYSVSREKKESFPLTVTSAQKNPTAFYLCASSLGDTQYFGPGTRLTVL.

The chain combines TRBV6-5 with TRBJ2-7, with 8 bases identical to TRBD2. The CDR3 covers 16 residues. V shed 2 bases and J 0 bases; nucleotides not matched to a gene: 6. CDR1 MNHEY and CDR2 SVGAGI come from the germline V gene. The CDR3 spells CASSYGGGGSSYEQYF. As DNA, the CDR3 is TGTGCCAGCAGTTACGGTGGCGGGGGGAGCTCCTACGAGCAGTACTTC.

The CDR3 DNA is TGTGCCAGCAGCCGGGGACAGGAGTCCTACGAGCAGTACTTC. Residues: CASSRGQESYEQYF. This sequence joins TRBV5-4 and TRBJ2-7; 8 nucleotides line up with TRBD1. Germline loops: CDR1 SGHNT, CDR2 YYREEE (reference sequence). The CDR3 has 14 residues. The V and J ends lost 4 bases and 1 base, in that order; junction bases with no gene match: 4.

V usage is TRBV6-1 and J usage is TRBJ1-1, with D hard to call. The V end was cut by 1 base, the J end by 5 bases, with 8 bases between. Per the germline V gene, CDR1 is MNHNS and CDR2 is SASEGT. CDR3 length: 13 amino acids. This CDR3 reads CASSEVAETEAFF. The CDR3 region has the DNA TGTGCCAGCAGTGAAGTGGCGGAGACTGAAGCTTTCTTT.

This chain uses TRBV5-4 with TRBJ2-1; 8 positions agree with TRBD1. From germline, CDR1 is SGHNT and CDR2 YYREEE (reference sequence). After removal of 3 bases from V and 3 bases from J, the junction contained 8 bases not matched to a gene. This CDR3 spans 16 amino acids. CDR3 sequence: CASSSARDRSYNEQFF. DNA of the CDR3: TGTGCCAGCAGCTCTGCTCGGGACAGGAGCTACAATGAGCAGTTCTTC.

The gene calls are TRBV7-6 and TRBJ2-1, with 11 bases fitting TRBD1. Germline V CDR1 and CDR2: SGHVS, FNYEAQ. Unmatched junction bases numbered 7, after V lost 5 bases and J lost 4 bases. There are 16 residues in the CDR3. CDR3 DNA: TGTGCCAGCAGCAAGGGACAGGGGGTACTATACAATGAGCAGTTCTTC. Translated, it gives CASSKGQGVLYNEQFF.